The present TCR beta chain was sequenced within a study of shared clonotypes between healthy human individuals. For every subset, genomic DNA was evenly distributed across several immunoSEQ plates. Sequenced by immunoSEQ multiplex PCR; TCRdb stores in-frame clones only, minus some. The repertoire includes about 1.1 million clones, around 82% of them detected once, and 0.55% to 0.7% sits in the top ten. Regarding this clone: Its antigen is not identified.

The CDR3 has 14 residues. Germline loops: CDR1 SNHLY, CDR2 FYNNEI. V was cut by 4 bases and J by 4 bases, with 13 bases left in between. Study conclusions and caveats: Donors were few, which limited the genetic and exposure-history diversity represented.

The sequencing sample was made of memory CD4+ T cells from PBMCs. The sample's subset: CD45RA-negative fraction. The chain is built from TRBV2 and TRBJ1-2; D remains ambiguous. The source of this sequence is a man aged 18 to 29 in good health. Some clones in this sample may be carry-over from other donors' samples. CDR3 sequence reads: CASSAGSRVYGYTF. The CDR3 nucleotides read TGTGCCAGCAGTGCGGGGAGCCGGGTCTATGGCTACACCTTC.